This T cell receptor (beta chain) was sequenced in a study of cytomegalovirus exposure and HLA in healthy donors. Findings of the study overall: Most TCR sequences were seen very rarely across donors, but some public TCRs occurred in many. According to the study, approximately 150 TCR beta chains were cytomegalovirus-associated. In vitro testing confirmed three CMV-associated chains as specific for CMV antigens.

These donors were members of the 120-subject validation cohort, a group separate from the approximately 670-subject first cohort. The germline gives CDR1 SGDLS, CDR2 YYNGEE. V lost 3 bases to trimming and J lost 1 base, with 11 bases between them. This CDR3 has 15 residues. Details on this clone: Its antigen is still unknown.

Repertoires were generated with immunoSEQ multiplex PCR, while TCRdb's copy carries only in-frame clones and drops some. The data contain about 180,000 clones, about 89% of them singletons. This TCR was recovered from a man younger than 35 in good health and CMV-seropositive. The V call is TRBV9, the J call TRBJ2-1; the D gene is possibly TRBD1 (5 bases). Material: PBMCs. The CDR3 loop reads CASSGSRVSYNEQFF. For the CDR3, the DNA is TGTGCCAGCAGCGGTAGCAGGGTATCCTACAATGAGCAGTTCTTC.